The source of this T cell receptor (beta chain) is a study of cytomegalovirus exposure and HLA in healthy donors. The PCR made use of 60 Vbeta and 13 Jbeta primers. Here immunoSEQ multiplex PCR was the method, and the copy in TCRdb shows in-frame clones only, minus some. Among about 130,000 clones, around three quarters were seen once, and the ten largest hold about 8.9%. To note about this clone: Its specificity is not known.

Study-wide results and limits: Relative to equally common others, HLA-associated TCR beta chains showed greater clonal expansion in a later analysis. Association of 15,000 to 20,000 TCR beta sequences with HLA alleles was found at 0.05 false discovery rate in a later analysis. Rarity characterized most TCR sequences, yet some public TCRs appeared in many donors.

The CDR3 is made up of 13 amino acids. V dropped 4 bases and J dropped 6; count of bases not matched to a gene: 7. The germline gives CDR1 SGHRS, CDR2 YFSETQ. This receptor was taken from a man aged 25-45 years in good health and CMV-seropositive. The rearrangement uses TRBV5-1 and TRBJ2-7; 7 nucleotides align to TRBD2. The specimen was PBMCs. CDR3 DNA sequence: TGCGCCAGCAGCCCGGACGGGGGGACCGAGCAGTACTTC. It codes for CASSPDGGTEQYF.